This T cell receptor beta chain was sequenced in a study of post-analysis software for immune sequencing data. About the study: Included courses were relapsing-remitting and secondary progressive multiple sclerosis; progressive-relapsing multiple sclerosis was also included. Study-level results: Patients showed TRBV5-6, TRBV5-1 and TRBV20-1 among roughly 5 TRBV segments more frequent than in controls. F measure clustering grouped samples strongly by preparation batch. Relative to controls, patients with multiple sclerosis showed significantly lower normalized Chao1 diversity.

The CDR3 contains 15 residues. Germline trimming cut 0 bases from V and 6 bases from J; bases unmatched to any gene: 6. The germline V gene has CDR1 MNHNY and CDR2 SVGAGI (reference sequence). On this clonotype itself: The antigen remains undetermined.

TCR beta libraries were prepared from cDNA with unique molecular identifiers. The source material, about 0.95 to 10 million T cells, gave rise to roughly 0.5 million cDNA molecules. One entry per CDR3 protein results from TCRdb running MiXCR on the PCR reads. The sample lists some 690,000 distinct CDR3 sequences; roughly 30% were seen once. Sequencing used blood. This TCR came from a girl between 10 and 17 years old with multiple sclerosis. This chain connects TRBV6-6 to TRBJ2-3; the match to TRBD2 covers 7 bases. The CDR3 nucleotides are TGTGCCAGCAGTTACTCTGGCGGGGGAACGGATACGCAGTATTTT. Its translation: CASSYSGGGTDTQYF.